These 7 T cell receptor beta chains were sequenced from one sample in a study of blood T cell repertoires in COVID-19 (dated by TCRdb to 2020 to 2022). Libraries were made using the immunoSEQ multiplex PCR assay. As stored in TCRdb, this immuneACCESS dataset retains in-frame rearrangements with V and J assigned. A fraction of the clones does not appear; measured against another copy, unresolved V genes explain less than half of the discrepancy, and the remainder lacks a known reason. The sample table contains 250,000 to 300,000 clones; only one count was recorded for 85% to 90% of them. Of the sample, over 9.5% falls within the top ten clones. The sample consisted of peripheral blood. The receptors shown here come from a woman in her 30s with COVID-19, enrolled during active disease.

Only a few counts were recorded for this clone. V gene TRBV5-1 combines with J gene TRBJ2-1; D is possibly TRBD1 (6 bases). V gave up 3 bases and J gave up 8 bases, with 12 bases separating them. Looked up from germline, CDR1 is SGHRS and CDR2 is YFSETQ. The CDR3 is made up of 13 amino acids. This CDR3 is CASSYVQGYEQFF. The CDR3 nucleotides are TGCGCCAGCAGCTATGTACAGGGCTATGAGCAGTTCTTC.

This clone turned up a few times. The CDR3 DNA reads TGTGCCAGCAGCCTCAGGGGTGTCCCAACTAATGAAAAACTGTTTTTT. This gives the protein CASSLRGVPTNEKLFF. V gene TRBV5-5 combines with J gene TRBJ1-4; a possible D gene is TRBD1 (6 bases). Germline CDR1 is SGHKS and CDR2 is YYEKEE (reference sequence). The CDR3 runs 16 residues. Trimming removed 4 bases at V and 0 bases at J, with 13 bases between.

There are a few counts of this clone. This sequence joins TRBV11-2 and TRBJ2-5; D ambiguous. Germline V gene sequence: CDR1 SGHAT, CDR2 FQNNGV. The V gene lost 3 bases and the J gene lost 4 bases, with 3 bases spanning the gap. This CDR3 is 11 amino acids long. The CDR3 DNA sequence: TGTGCCAGCAGCTTTAGAGAGACCCAGTACTTC. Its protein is CASSFRETQYF.

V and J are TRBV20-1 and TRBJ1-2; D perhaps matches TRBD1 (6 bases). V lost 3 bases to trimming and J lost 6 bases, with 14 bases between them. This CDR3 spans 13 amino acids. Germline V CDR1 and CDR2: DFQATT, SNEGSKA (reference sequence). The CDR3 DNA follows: TGCAGTGCTAGTCGAACAGGGTATGATGGCTACACCTTC. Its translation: CSASRTGYDGYTF.

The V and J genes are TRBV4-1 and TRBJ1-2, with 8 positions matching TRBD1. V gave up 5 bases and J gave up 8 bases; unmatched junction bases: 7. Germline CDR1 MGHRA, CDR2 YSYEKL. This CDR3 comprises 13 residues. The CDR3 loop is CASSLGQGQGYTF. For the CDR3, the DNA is TGCGCCAGCAGCTTAGGACAGGGACAGGGCTACACCTTC.

The CDR3 DNA reads as TGTGCCATCGGCCGACTAGCAGAAAACCAAGAGACCCAGTACTTC. Amino acids: CAIGRLAENQETQYF. The chain uses TRBV10-3 and TRBJ2-5; TRBD2 matches 7 bases. Germline CDR1 is ENHRY and CDR2 is SYGVKD. The CDR3 length is 15 residues. Trimming cost V 8 bases and J 0 bases; bases outside gene matches: 9.

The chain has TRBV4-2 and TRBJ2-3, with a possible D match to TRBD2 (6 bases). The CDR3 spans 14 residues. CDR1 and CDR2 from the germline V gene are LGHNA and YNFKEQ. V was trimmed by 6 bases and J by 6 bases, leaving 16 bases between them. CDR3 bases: TGTGCCAGCAGGCCCTGGGCCGGAGGGGATACGCAGTATTTT. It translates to CASRPWAGGDTQYF.